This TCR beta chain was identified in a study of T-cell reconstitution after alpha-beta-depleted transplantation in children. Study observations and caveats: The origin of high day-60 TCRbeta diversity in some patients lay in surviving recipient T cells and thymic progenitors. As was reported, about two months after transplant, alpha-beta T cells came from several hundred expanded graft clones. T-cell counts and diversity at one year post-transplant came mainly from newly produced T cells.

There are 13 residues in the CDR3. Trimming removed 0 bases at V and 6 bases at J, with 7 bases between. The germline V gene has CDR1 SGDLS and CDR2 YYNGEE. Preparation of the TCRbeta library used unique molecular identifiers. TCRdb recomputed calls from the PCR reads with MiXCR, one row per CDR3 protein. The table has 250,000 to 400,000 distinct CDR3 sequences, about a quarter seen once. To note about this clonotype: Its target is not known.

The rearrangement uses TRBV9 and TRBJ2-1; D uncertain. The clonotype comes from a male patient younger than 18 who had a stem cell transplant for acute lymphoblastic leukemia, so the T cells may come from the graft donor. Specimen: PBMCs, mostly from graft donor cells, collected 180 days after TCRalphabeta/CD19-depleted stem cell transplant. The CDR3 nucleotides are TGTGCCAGCAGCGTAGGGACGATCAATGAGCAGTTCTTC. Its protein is CASSVGTINEQFF.